Below, 5 T cell receptor beta chains from the same sample are listed, as sequenced in a study of blood T cell repertoires in COVID-19. Assay: immunoSEQ multiplex PCR; the TCRdb copy retains only in-frame clones and omits some. The repertoire holds about 130,000 clones, with 84% as singletons. The specimen was peripheral blood. The receptors here all came from a woman in her sixties or seventies with acute or convalescent COVID-19.

The rearrangement joins TRBV19 to TRBJ2-1, with a weak D call TRBD1 (7 bases). Trimming stripped 5 bases from V and 3 bases from J, with 17 bases between. The CDR3 length is 16 residues. CDR1 is LNHDA, CDR2 SQIVND, per germline (reference sequence). The CDR3 reads CASSFFYRGGYNEQFF. In DNA, the CDR3 is TGTGCCAGTAGTTTCTTTTACAGGGGAGGCTACAATGAGCAGTTCTTC.

The chain couples TRBV19 to TRBJ1-3; D ambiguous. Trimming took off 5 bases at V and 10 bases at J, with 24 bases between the two ends. Germline CDR1 reads LNHDA; CDR2 reads SQIVND (reference sequence). The CDR3 contains 16 residues. The CDR3 coding sequence is TGTGCCAGTAGTCCCCCCGGGAGGACGGGGTCTGGGACCATATATTTT. It codes for CASSPPGRTGSGTIYF.

The chain employs TRBV7-9 and TRBJ1-1; 10 nucleotides line up with TRBD1. Germline values: CDR1 SEHNR, CDR2 FQNEAQ (reference sequence). This CDR3 contains 18 residues. The ends lost 3 bases at V and 5 bases at J; junction bases unmatched: 15. Here the CDR3 reads CASSFSWTGGIGGTEAFF. In nucleotides, the CDR3 is TGTGCCAGCAGCTTCTCGTGGACAGGGGGTATTGGAGGGACTGAAGCTTTCTTT.

V usage is TRBV7-9 and J usage is TRBJ1-4, with 8 nucleotides matching TRBD1. The CDR3 length is 17 residues. Germline trimming cut 1 base from V and 0 bases from J; bases unmatched to any gene: 4. Per the germline V gene, CDR1 is SEHNR and CDR2 is FQNEAQ (reference sequence). In DNA form, the CDR3 reads TGTGCCAGCAGCTTAGGCCAGGGGGCTTCAACTAATGAAAAACTGTTTTTT. This encodes CASSLGQGASTNEKLFF.

The rearrangement links TRBV18 to TRBJ2-2; 9 bases fit TRBD1. Germline CDR1 KGHSH, CDR2 LQKENI. V was pared by 3 bases and J by 7 bases, with 3 bases of the junction left unmatched. The length of the CDR3 is 14 residues. CDR3 coding DNA: TGTGCCAGCTCACCGGGACAGGGAATCGGGGAGCTGTTTTTT. This codes for CASSPGQGIGELFF.